Presented here are 22 T cell receptor beta chains from one specimen sequenced in a study of blood T cell repertoires in COVID-19. Using immunoSEQ multiplex PCR, the repertoire was profiled, and TCRdb retains in-frame clones only, with some absent. The sample consists of fewer than 200,000 clones, 88% of them appearing once. The material sequenced was peripheral blood. The receptors were sampled from a man aged 50 or older who had recovered from COVID-19.

The chain recombines TRBV11-3 with TRBJ2-5; 8 nucleotides line up with TRBD1. Per germline, CDR1 SGHNT and CDR2 YENEEA. This CDR3 comprises 13 residues. Trimming at V came to 5 bases and at J to 4 bases, leaving 3 bases not matched to a gene. CDR3 protein: CASSPGGAETQYF. CDR3 nucleotides: TGTGCCAGCAGCCCAGGGGGCGCAGAGACCCAGTACTTC.

This chain links TRBV7-2 with TRBJ1-6, with a possible D match to TRBD1 (5 bases). V was cut by 3 bases and J by 8 bases, with 14 bases left in between. Germline V gene lookup returns CDR1 SGHTA and CDR2 FQGNSA. This CDR3 has 15 residues. DNA for the CDR3: TGTGCCAGCAGCTTCTCCCGCACCAGGGATTCACCCCTCCACTTT. This translates into CASSFSRTRDSPLHF.

This chain connects TRBV9 to TRBJ1-4, with 7 bases fitting TRBD1. Germline V gene sequence: CDR1 SGDLS, CDR2 YYNGEE. Trimming cost V 3 bases and J 8 bases; bases outside gene matches: 7. This CDR3 is 14 amino acids long. The CDR3 is CASSAQGEREKLFF. The CDR3 coding sequence is TGTGCCAGCAGCGCTCAGGGGGAGAGAGAAAAACTGTTTTTT.

This sequence joins TRBV27 and TRBJ2-5; the D gene is possibly TRBD1 (6 bases). The length of the CDR3 is 13 residues. The germline V and J ends were trimmed by 6 bases and 4 bases, with 12 bases remaining between them. The germline V gene encodes CDR1 MNHEY and CDR2 SMNVEV (reference sequence). Here the CDR3 reads CASSFNRAETQYF. CDR3 sequence (DNA): TGTGCCAGCAGCTTCAACAGGGCAGAGACCCAGTACTTC.

The rearrangement links TRBV19 to TRBJ2-7; 8 nucleotides align to TRBD1. CDR1 LNHDA and CDR2 SQIVND come from the germline V gene (reference sequence). V dropped 5 bases and J dropped 6; count of bases not matched to a gene: 15. This CDR3 region has 16 residues. CDR3 sequence (DNA): TGTGCCAGTAGTGCCCTTAACAGGGGGGCTTTTGGCGAGCAGTACTTC. Translation: CASSALNRGAFGEQYF.

The count of this clone is one. The chain couples TRBV9 to TRBJ2-2; 8 bases line up with TRBD1. Per germline, CDR1 SGDLS and CDR2 YYNGEE. This CDR3 contains 16 residues. V trimming: 0 bases; J trimming: 7 bases; junction bases outside the gene matches: 8. CDR3 region: CASSVGAGGAVGELFF. The CDR3, as DNA: TGTGCCAGCAGCGTAGGGGCAGGGGGCGCGGTCGGGGAGCTGTTTTTT.

The rearrangement uses TRBV4-3 and TRBJ2-1; TRBD1 might be the D (6 bases). Germline CDR1 and CDR2: LGHNA and YSLEER. The CDR3 totals 15 residues. Trimming took off 2 bases at V and 8 bases at J, with 16 bases between the two ends. CDR3 sequence: CASSQNRDTRDEQFF. CDR3 sequence (DNA): TGCGCCAGCAGCCAAAACCGGGACACGAGGGATGAGCAGTTCTTC.

This rearrangement joins TRBV7-8 to TRBJ2-5, with D perhaps matching TRBD1 (6 bases). V was shortened by 0 bases and J by 2 bases, with 10 bases between the two germline ends. The CDR3 has 15 residues. From germline, CDR1 is SGHVS and CDR2 FQNEAQ. This CDR3 reads CASSLAGAGQETQYF. DNA of the CDR3: TGTGCCAGCAGCTTAGCGGGGGCAGGGCAAGAGACCCAGTACTTC.

The chain employs TRBV28 and TRBJ1-5, with a possible D match to TRBD1 (5 bases). CDR3 length: 15 residues. The V end lost 7 bases, the J end lost 5 bases, and 18 bases lay between the germline ends. Germline assignment: CDR1 MDHEN and CDR2 SYDVKM. The CDR3 region has the DNA TGTGCCAGCATCAACACCAGGGTGTTATATCAGCCCCAGCATTTT. This sequence encodes CASINTRVLYQPQHF.

This chain connects TRBV10-3 to TRBJ1-1; D unresolved. Trimming stripped 11 bases from V and 3 bases from J, with 16 bases between. CDR1 ENHRY and CDR2 SYGVKD come from the germline V gene. CDR3 length: 13 residues. The DNA of the CDR3 is TGTGCCCATACCCGGGGTTTGGACACTGAAGCTTTCTTT. As protein: CAHTRGLDTEAFF.

The rearrangement uses TRBV19 and TRBJ2-7; weak D call: TRBD1 (5 bases). CDR1 is LNHDA, CDR2 SQIVND, per germline (reference sequence). The V and J ends lost 6 bases and 3 bases respectively, with 15 bases between them. The CDR3 covers 14 residues. CDR3 DNA sequence: TGTGCCAGTAGCCCCCAGGGCCTCTTCTACGAGCAGTACTTC. Protein sequence: CASSPQGLFYEQYF. Full variable domain (missing parts from reference TRBV19 and TRBJ2-7): DGGITQSPKYLFRKEGQNVTLSCEQNLNHDAMYWYRQDPGQGLRLIYYSQIVNDFQKGDIAEGYSVSREKKESFPLTVTSAQKNPTAFYLCASSPQGLFYEQYFGPGTRLTVT.

This clone has only one observation. The junction shows a germline mismatch at one end, possibly a read error. The genes are TRBV20-1 and TRBJ1-5; a possible D gene is TRBD1 (6 bases). The CDR3 spans 13 residues. Germline loops: CDR1 DFQATT, CDR2 SNEGSKA (reference sequence). The CDR3 coding sequence is TGCAGTGCTAGTCCGGACAGCAAACAGCCCCAGCATTTT. Encoded protein: CSASPDSKQPQHF.

V and J are TRBV6-6 and TRBJ1-6, with a possible D match to TRBD1 (6 bases). This CDR3 region has 12 residues. Trimming pared 7 bases from V and 7 bases from J, leaving 8 bases between. The germline V gene has CDR1 MNHNY and CDR2 SVGAGI (reference sequence). CDR3 sequence (DNA): TGTGCCAGCAACAGGGAAAATTCACCCCTCCACTTT. Translated, it gives CASNRENSPLHF.

The rearrangement joins TRBV5-6 to TRBJ2-7; D uncertain. Germline V CDR1 and CDR2: SGHDT, YYEEEE. Trimming removed 0 bases at V and 5 bases at J, with 9 bases between. The CDR3 covers 13 residues. This chain's CDR3 is CASSLGLVDEQYF. CDR3 bases: TGTGCCAGCAGCTTGGGGCTAGTCGACGAGCAGTACTTC.

V is TRBV7-9 and J is TRBJ1-1; D remains unclear. CDR1 is SEHNR and CDR2 is FQNEAQ in the germline V gene (reference sequence). CDR3 length: 11 amino acids. V was trimmed by 1 base and J by 11 bases, leaving 8 bases between them. The CDR3 sequence: CASSLGGGAFF. Here the CDR3 DNA reads TGTGCCAGCAGCTTAGGCGGTGGGGCTTTCTTT.

DNA for the CDR3: TGTGCCACCAGCAGAGACAGAACCCACACCGGGGAGCTGTTTTTT. It translates to CATSRDRTHTGELFF. The V call is TRBV15, the J call TRBJ2-2; D uncertain. The CDR3 has 15 amino acids. Germline CDR1 is LNHNV and CDR2 is YYDKDF (reference sequence). V dropped 0 bases and J dropped 3 bases, with 8 bases sitting between them.

CDR3 loop: CASGLPPGEGYTF. CDR3 DNA: TGTGCTAGTGGTTTGCCGCCCGGGGAGGGCTACACCTTC. This chain connects TRBV12-5 to TRBJ1-2; D uncertain. The ends were cut back, 2 bases at V and 8 bases at J, with 12 bases in the middle. Germline loops: CDR1 LGHNT, CDR2 FRNRAP. The CDR3 is 13 amino acids.

The chain is built from TRBV9 and TRBJ1-1; TRBD1 aligns across 11 bases. The CDR3 extends over 16 amino acids. The trim removed 4 bases at V and 7 bases at J, leaving 12 bases unmatched. The V gene's germline CDR1 is SGDLS and CDR2 YYNGEE. The CDR3 bases are TGTGCCAGCAGCCCCCCTCCGGGACAGGGGGAAATTGAAGCTTTCTTT. Protein: CASSPPPGQGEIEAFF. Full variable domain (remainder filled in from reference TRBV9 and TRBJ1-1): DSGVTQTPKHLITATGQRVTLRCSPRSGDLSVYWYQQSLDQGLQFLIQYYNGEERAKGNILERFSAQQFPDLHSELNLSSLELGDSALYFCASSPPPGQGEIEAFFGQGTRLTVV.

The chain uses TRBV5-4 and TRBJ1-1; 8 bases align to TRBD1. From germline, CDR1 is SGHNT and CDR2 YYREEE (reference sequence). The ends lost 2 bases at V and 5 bases at J; junction bases unmatched: 5. CDR3 length: 14 amino acids. DNA of the CDR3: TGTGCCAGCAGCTTTGACAGGGGAGGAACTGAAGCTTTCTTT. Its protein product is CASSFDRGGTEAFF.

CDR3 in amino acids: CASTRGTSGFEQFF. Here the CDR3 DNA reads TGTGCCAGCACCCGGGGGACTAGCGGGTTTGAGCAGTTCTTC. This chain connects TRBV5-8 to TRBJ2-1; the match to TRBD2 covers 12 bases. CDR1 and CDR2 from the germline V gene are SGHTS and YDEGEE. The CDR3 runs 14 residues. The V gene end was trimmed by 6 bases and the J gene end by 9 bases; junction bases not matched to a gene: 7.

A single count supports this clone. The chain recombines TRBV10-1 with TRBJ1-3; D perhaps matches TRBD1 (5 bases). The CDR3 extends over 13 amino acids. Germline V gene lookup returns CDR1 WNHNN and CDR2 SYGVQD (reference sequence). The V and J ends lost 3 bases and 7 bases respectively, with 10 bases between them. The chain's CDR3 is CASSESGKNTIYF. The CDR3 nucleotides are TGCGCCAGCAGTGAATCAGGGAAGAACACCATATATTTT.

As regards this clone: The same CDR3 also results from other DNA sequences found in this sample. The chain recombines TRBV28 with TRBJ1-2; D might be TRBD1 (6 bases). The CDR3 is 13 residues long. CDR1 and CDR2 from the germline V gene are MDHEN and SYDVKM. V dropped 8 bases and J dropped 5 bases, with 15 bases sitting between them. The CDR3 DNA reads TGTGCCAGCTCCAGAGACAGGAGGTATGGCTACACCTTC. This gives the protein CASSRDRRYGYTF.